What follows are 26 T cell receptor beta chains derived from one specimen sequenced in a study of T cells after yellow fever vaccination. TCRdb fed the 5' RACE reads into MiXCR, producing one record per CDR3 protein. The sample includes more than 55,000 distinct CDR3 sequences, 7.4% of them seen just once. This specimen consisted of CD8+ T cells sorted from PBMCs, obtained 15 days after the yellow fever booster vaccination. These receptors all come from a man younger than 40 who received the YFV17D yellow fever vaccine.

This clonotype appeared many times. This chain joins TRBV18 and TRBJ2-7; D might be TRBD1 or TRBD2, each matching 5 bases. Germline V gives CDR1 KGHSH, CDR2 LQKENI. Trimming shortened V by 3 bases and J by 5 bases, and 17 bases separated the two germline ends. CDR3 size: 15 residues. The CDR3 nucleotides read TGTGCCAGCTCACCCGGGACGCACTCCCAGGACGAGCAGTACTTC. Translation gives CASSPGTHSQDEQYF.

This clonotype occurred many times. In DNA form, the CDR3 reads TGTGCCAGCAGCGGACCTGGGGGAAACACCATATATTTT. Residues: CASSGPGGNTIYF. This chain uses TRBV21-1 with TRBJ1-3. TRBV21-1 is recorded as a pseudogene. CDR3 length: 13 amino acids.

This clonotype was picked up many times. The chain couples TRBV6-4 to TRBJ2-1; D is perhaps TRBD1 (6 bases). Per germline, CDR1 MRHNA and CDR2 SNTAGT. V was trimmed by 3 bases and J by 0 bases, leaving 9 bases between them. The CDR3 totals 15 residues. The CDR3 sequence: CASSEKGDSYNEQFF. The CDR3 bases are TGTGCCAGCAGTGAGAAGGGGGACTCCTACAATGAGCAGTTCTTC.

This clonotype was counted at least ten times. The rearrangement links TRBV27 to TRBJ2-5; 10 nucleotides line up with TRBD2. The V gene end was trimmed by 5 bases and the J gene end by 5 bases; junction bases not matched to a gene: 8. This CDR3 comprises 15 residues. The V gene's germline CDR1 is MNHEY and CDR2 SMNVEV (reference sequence). Here the CDR3 reads CASSPSIAGGETQYF. In DNA, the CDR3 is TGTGCCAGCAGTCCTAGTATAGCGGGAGGTGAGACCCAGTACTTC.

This clonotype was picked up many times. The V and J genes are TRBV9 and TRBJ2-7, with D possibly being TRBD1 or TRBD2 (5 bases each). Per germline, CDR1 SGDLS and CDR2 YYNGEE. The CDR3 runs to 12 residues. V was clipped by 3 bases and J by 3 bases, with 7 bases between them. CDR3 protein: CASSGGSYEQYF. CDR3 in DNA: TGTGCCAGCAGCGGGGGGAGCTACGAGCAGTACTTC.

Ten or more counts support this clonotype. The chain links TRBV3-1 to TRBJ2-2, with D perhaps matching TRBD1 (6 bases). The V end lost 1 base, the J end lost 1 base, and 16 bases lay between the germline ends. CDR3 length: 18 residues. Germline-derived CDR1 and CDR2 are LGHDT and YNNKEL (reference sequence). In DNA form, the CDR3 reads TGTGCCAGCAGCCAAGTCCCTGACATGACAGGGAACACCGGGGAGCTGTTTTTT. It translates to CASSQVPDMTGNTGELFF.

The CDR3 spells CASSYSIAGTGELFF. The CDR3, as DNA: TGTGCCAGCAGTTACTCGATCGCGGGGACCGGGGAGCTGTTTTTT. The chain combines TRBV6-5 with TRBJ2-2, with D possibly matching TRBD2 (6 bases). V was shortened by 0 bases and J by 5 bases, with 10 bases between the two germline ends. The CDR3 extends over 15 amino acids. CDR1 is MNHEY and CDR2 is SVGAGI in the germline V gene.

This clonotype has at least ten counts. The rearrangement links TRBV11-2 to TRBJ2-5; TRBD1 is a possible D gene (6 bases). Trimming pared 2 bases from V and 1 base from J, leaving 11 bases between. The CDR3 loop spans 15 amino acids. Germline lookup yields CDR1 SGHAT and CDR2 FQNNGV. The CDR3 reads CASSLFGQPQETQYF. CDR3 sequence (DNA): TGTGCCAGCAGCTTATTCGGACAGCCCCAAGAGACCCAGTACTTC.

The chain recombines TRBV29-1 with TRBJ1-2; 12 bases map to TRBD1. The CDR3 has 16 amino acids. Germline V gives CDR1 SQVTM, CDR2 ANQGSEA. Unmatched junction bases numbered 11, after V lost 1 base and J lost 8 bases. The CDR3 loop reads CSVEGLGQGASYGYTF. In DNA, the CDR3 is TGCAGCGTTGAAGGTCTGGGACAGGGGGCTTCTTACGGCTACACCTTC.

At least ten counts were recorded for this clonotype. The chain joins TRBV15 to TRBJ2-7; D perhaps matches TRBD2 (5 bases). Germline V gene lookup returns CDR1 LNHNV and CDR2 YYDKDF (reference sequence). The CDR3 spans 15 residues. The V end was cut by 0 bases, the J end by 3 bases, with 12 bases between. In DNA, the CDR3 is TGTGCCACCAGCAGAGAGGAAGCGGTGGACTACGAGCAGTACTTC. Amino acid sequence: CATSREEAVDYEQYF.

This clonotype was counted at least ten times. The chain is built from TRBV7-8 and TRBJ2-7, with D uncertain. Germline CDR1 is SGHVS and CDR2 is FQNEAQ. The CDR3 contains 12 residues. Trimming removed 5 bases at V and 5 bases at J, with 10 bases between. CDR3 in amino acids: CASSLPGNEQYF. The CDR3 DNA follows: TGTGCCAGCAGCCTTCCAGGTAACGAGCAGTACTTC.

This clonotype was seen at least ten times. The rearrangement links TRBV29-1 to TRBJ2-1; D is unresolved. V shed 3 bases and J shed 9 bases, with 6 bases lying between them. The CDR3 runs 10 residues. Germline V lookup: CDR1 SQVTM, CDR2 ANQGSEA. The CDR3 sequence: CSVEDGEQFF. The CDR3 bases are TGCAGCGTTGAGGACGGTGAGCAGTTCTTC.

This clonotype has ten or more counts. The chain uses TRBV12-3 or TRBV12-4 and TRBJ1-5; perhaps TRBD1 as D (5 bases). CDR3 length equals 14 residues. V dropped 6 bases and J dropped 0 bases, with 9 bases sitting between them. CDR3 bases: TGTGCCAGCAGCAGCGGGGGTAGCAATCAGCCCCAGCATTTT. It encodes CASSSGGSNQPQHF.

This clonotype has just a few counts. The rearrangement joins TRBV12-3 or TRBV12-4 to TRBJ2-3; the D gene is possibly TRBD2 (6 bases). The CDR3 covers 14 residues. V lost 3 bases and J 6 bases, leaving 13 bases between the germline ends. CDR3: CASSFLGSVDTQYF. The CDR3 bases are TGTGCCAGCAGTTTTCTCGGGAGCGTCGATACGCAGTATTTT.

This clonotype appeared many times. The rearrangement joins TRBV7-9 to TRBJ2-1; TRBD2 matches 9 bases. J gave up 4 bases and V 2 bases, and 9 bases lay outside the gene matches. Per germline, CDR1 SEHNR and CDR2 FQNEAQ (reference sequence). There are 17 residues in the CDR3. The CDR3: CASSLSWREGFYNEQFF. The CDR3 bases are TGTGCCAGCAGCTTATCCTGGCGGGAGGGCTTTTACAATGAGCAGTTCTTC.

V usage is TRBV12-3 or TRBV12-4 and J usage is TRBJ2-6; 8 nucleotides match TRBD1. This CDR3 is 14 amino acids long. Trimming took 6 bases from V and 13 from J; bases not matched to a gene: 11. The CDR3 sequence: CASRPTGDPRVLTF. CDR3 nucleotide sequence: TGTGCCAGCAGGCCGACAGGGGACCCCAGGGTCCTGACTTTC.

This clonotype was counted at least ten times. The J gene is TRBJ2-4, the V gene TRBV6-2 or TRBV6-3; tentatively, D is TRBD2 (6 bases). Germline values: CDR1 MNHEY, CDR2 SVGEGT. V was clipped by 6 bases and J by 16 bases, with 28 bases between them. This CDR3 is built from 15 residues. The CDR3 sequence: CASSGSDSGLLSCYF. As DNA, the CDR3 is TGTGCCAGCAGCGGAAGCGATAGCGGCCTCCTGTCCTGCTACTTC.

This clonotype was picked up many times. CDR3 protein: CASSSGGDTEAFF. As DNA, the CDR3 is TGTGCCAGCAGTTCGGGGGGGGACACTGAAGCTTTCTTT. The rearrangement uses TRBV6-5 and TRBJ1-1; the D gene is possibly TRBD1 (5 bases). Trimming took 4 bases from V and 3 from J, leaving 9 bases between them. The CDR3 consists of 13 residues. Germline V gene lookup returns CDR1 MNHEY and CDR2 SVGAGI.

In this sample, this clonotype turned up many times. The rearrangement joins TRBV27 to TRBJ2-5, with D perhaps TRBD1 or TRBD2 (5 bases each). Trimming removed 4 bases at V and 2 bases at J, with 11 bases between. The CDR3 consists of 14 residues. CDR1 and CDR2 (germline): MNHEY, SMNVEV (reference sequence). CDR3 in amino acids: CASSSGTAQETQYF. Here the CDR3 DNA reads TGTGCCAGCAGTTCCGGGACGGCACAAGAGACCCAGTACTTC.

In its sample, this clonotype was seen many times. The chain joins TRBV7-9 to TRBJ1-2, with TRBD1 as a possible D gene (6 bases). Trimming took 5 bases from V and 9 from J, leaving 25 bases between them. CDR3 length equals 16 residues. In germline, CDR1 is SEHNR, CDR2 FQNEAQ (reference sequence). The CDR3 sequence is CASSLSDLGGVFSYTF. The CDR3 DNA reads as TGTGCCAGCAGCCTCTCGGATTTAGGGGGAGTCTTTAGCTACACCTTC.

This clonotype was picked up many times. The chain is built from TRBV30 and TRBJ2-1, with 7 bases fitting TRBD2. V shed 3 bases and J 9 bases; nucleotides not matched to a gene: 8. The CDR3 covers 13 residues. Germline CDR1 reads GTSNPN; CDR2 reads SVGIG (reference sequence). CDR3 residues: CAWSRTLAVEQFF. CDR3 bases: TGTGCCTGGAGCAGGACCCTAGCGGTTGAGCAGTTCTTC.

The chain uses TRBV4-2 and TRBJ2-7; TRBD2 matches at 8 bases. The J segment lost 5 bases and the V segment lost 3 bases, leaving 15 bases of the junction unmatched. CDR3 length: 17 amino acids. Germline V gene lookup returns CDR1 LGHNA and CDR2 YNFKEQ. The CDR3 protein is CASSHPVSGTPGDEQYF. In nucleotides, the CDR3 is TGTGCCAGCAGCCACCCCGTTAGCGGGACCCCTGGGGACGAGCAGTACTTC.

This clonotype has a count of ten or more. The chain carries TRBV9 and TRBJ1-2; TRBD1 is a possible D gene (5 bases). V shed 5 bases and J shed 2 bases, with 13 bases lying between them. The CDR3 loop spans 14 amino acids. Germline lookup yields CDR1 SGDLS and CDR2 YYNGEE. CDR3 in amino acids: CASSLSRENYGYTF. In DNA form, the CDR3 reads TGTGCCAGCAGTCTTAGCAGGGAGAACTATGGCTACACCTTC.

Comment on this clonotype: Being one base from a much bigger clone, this may be a read error. The J gene is TRBJ2-4, the V gene TRBV29-1; no clear D. The germline V gene encodes CDR1 SQVTM and CDR2 ANQGSEA. The CDR3 covers 11 residues. V lost 1 base and J lost 8, with 6 bases in between. CDR3 residues: CSVEGADIQYF. The CDR3 bases are TGCAGCGTTGAAGGCGCTGACATTCAGTACTTC.

This clonotype was recorded many times. The chain carries TRBV7-8 and TRBJ2-1; no firm D call. The germline CDR1 and CDR2 sequences are SGHVS and FQNEAQ. Trimming left V 1 base short and J 7 bases short, with 11 bases between. There are 14 residues in the CDR3. The CDR3: CASSLVERKNEQFF. The CDR3 nucleotides are TGTGCCAGCAGCTTAGTTGAGCGAAAAAATGAGCAGTTCTTC.

This clonotype was picked up many times. This chain uses TRBV7-6 with TRBJ2-3, with D tentatively TRBD1 (6 bases). The CDR3 consists of 16 residues. The V gene's germline CDR1 is SGHVS and CDR2 FNYEAQ. Trimming stripped 0 bases from V and 2 bases from J, with 12 bases between. CDR3 DNA sequence: TGTGCCAGCAGCTTAGCCGGGACACACTACACAGATACGCAGTATTTT. Protein product: CASSLAGTHYTDTQYF.